The sequence of this T cell receptor (beta chain) was determined in a study of CD8+CD57+ T cells in acquired aplastic anemia. For CDR3 and TCR beta VDJ profiling, genomic DNA was the template used. MiXCR was run by TCRdb on the reads, yielding one entry per CDR3 protein. Of around 64,000 distinct CDR3 sequences listed, around 55% are singletons. V shed 0 bases, J shed 2 bases, and the junction held 2 bases outside the gene matches. Germline V gives CDR1 ENHRY, CDR2 SYGVKD. This CDR3 is 15 amino acids long. V is TRBV10-3 and J is TRBJ2-3; TRBD1 aligns across 7 bases. The sequenced sample was sorted CD4+, CD8+, or CD8+CD57+ T cells (not recorded which) from PBMCs. The receptor was isolated from a human donor in good health, serving as a control. CDR3 nucleotide sequence: TGTGCCATCAGTGAGTCGGGACAGCTCACAGATACGCAGTATTTT. Translation: CAISESGQLTDTQYF.